This T cell receptor beta chain came from a study of radiotherapy plus CTLA-4 blockade in lung cancer. Using immunoSEQ multiplex PCR, the repertoire was profiled, and TCRdb retains in-frame clones only, with some absent. This table holds 81,000 or so clones, 70% to 85% found once. The germline gives CDR1 SGHNT, CDR2 YYREEE (reference sequence). The ends were cut back, 4 bases at V and 4 bases at J, with 17 bases in the middle. The CDR3 totals 15 residues. The clonotype was recovered from a human donor with non-small cell lung cancer who had stable disease on radiotherapy plus ipilimumab. The gene calls are TRBV5-4 and TRBJ1-1, with a weak D call TRBD1 (6 bases). The sequencing here drew on peripheral blood, taken from a patient treated with radiotherapy plus ipilimumab. The chain's CDR3 is CASSLQGRGSTEAFF. The CDR3 DNA sequence: TGTGCCAGCAGCCTCCAGGGGCGGGGTTCCACTGAAGCTTTCTTT.